One and the same sample provided the 20 T cell receptor beta chains below, sequenced in a study of T cell clonality in common variable immunodeficiency. General study points: Common variable immunodeficiency TCR beta sequences reportedly had fewer deletions and N-nucleotide insertions.

Their recognized antigens are unknown. The method was immunoSEQ multiplex PCR; TCRdb's version includes in-frame clones alone and lacks a portion of them. The sample yields fewer than 40,000 clones, without any singletons. Sample: peripheral blood mononuclear cells. All receptors derive from a human donor with common variable immunodeficiency.

The table lists this clone with many counts. Sequencing ends 3 residues short of the CDR3 end; the germline J gene provides the rest. V usage is TRBV7-9 and J usage is TRBJ2-5; 9 bases line up with TRBD1. Germline trimming cut 2 bases from V and 2 bases from J; bases unmatched to any gene: 3. This CDR3 is built from 15 residues. CDR1 SEHNR and CDR2 FQNEAQ come from the germline V gene (reference sequence). The sequenced CDR3 bases are TGTGCCAGCAGCTTACGGACAGGGGTGCAAGAGACC. Translated: CASSLRTGVQET. The full-length CDR3 reads as CASSLRTGVQETQYF.

In this sample, this clone turned up a few times. The read terminates 3 residues ahead of where the CDR3 ends, so the germline J gene completes it. The chain links TRBV7-3 to TRBJ2-1; a weak D match, TRBD2 (6 bases). This CDR3 spans 17 amino acids. V lost 1 base, J lost 6 bases, and 19 bases lay in between. From germline, CDR1 is SGHTA and CDR2 FQGTGA. CDR3 region: CASSLIRLRGIANEQFF. The covered CDR3 bases are TGTGCCAGCAGCTTAATTCGGCTCCGGGGGATCGCCAATGAG.

This clone has a handful of counts. The observed sequence ends 3 residues before the CDR3 terminus, with the missing tail filled in from the germline J gene. The rearrangement uses TRBV7-8 and TRBJ2-1; TRBD2 matches at 9 bases. This CDR3 is built from 16 residues. Germline loops: CDR1 SGHVS, CDR2 FQNEAQ. With 5 bases clipped from V and 8 bases from J, the junction kept 13 bases outside the gene matches. CDR3 bases read: TGTGCCAGCAGCCGTGGGGGGCTAGCGGGATTTCATGAG. It yields the protein CASSRGGLAGFHE. The full CDR3 sequence reads CASSRGGLAGFHEQFF.

Notes on this clone: With the read ending 3 residues before the CDR3 end, the germline J gene is used to fill in that end. The genes are TRBV19 and TRBJ1-5; D gene unclear. Trimming took off 5 bases at V and 1 base at J, with 18 bases between the two ends. The CDR3 loop spans 17 amino acids. Per germline, CDR1 LNHDA and CDR2 SQIVND (reference sequence). CDR3 bases read: TGTGCCAGTAGTCCAGCCCCCCGGGTTAGCAGCAATCAGCCC. It is translated as CASSPAPRVSSNQP. The whole CDR3 protein reads CASSPAPRVSSNQPQHF.

This clone was observed a handful of times. The read terminates 3 residues before the CDR3 end, so the remaining end is supplied by the germline J gene. J is TRBJ1-2 and V is TRBV19, with TRBD1 matching 8 bases. Looked up from germline, CDR1 is LNHDA and CDR2 is SQIVND (reference sequence). The CDR3 totals 12 residues. The trim removed 8 bases at V and 7 bases at J, leaving 6 bases unmatched. CDR3 protein: CASREDRAGYTF. CDR3 DNA (partial): TGTGCCAGTCGGGAGGACAGGGCTGGC.

This clone has at least ten counts. The read ends 3 residues before the CDR3 terminus; that terminus is restored from the germline J gene. The chain is built from TRBV10-3 and TRBJ2-7; 8 bases align to TRBD1. The germline V gene has CDR1 ENHRY and CDR2 SYGVKD. The CDR3 consists of 13 residues. V lost 10 bases and J lost 0; bases outside the gene matches: 5. CDR3 DNA (partial): TGTGCCACTGCCGGGACAGGCTCCTACGAG. It is translated as CATAGTGSYE. Given in full, the CDR3 is CATAGTGSYEQYF.

In this sample, this clone is medium-sized (0.01 to 0.1%). The missing CDR3 end, 3 residues past where the read stops, is filled in from the germline J gene. J is TRBJ1-6 and V is TRBV28, with D maybe TRBD1 (5 bases). The germline gives CDR1 MDHEN, CDR2 SYDVKM. Trimming removed 2 bases from V and 7 bases from J, with 9 bases in between. This CDR3 spans 14 amino acids. The DNA read from the CDR3 is TGTGCCAGCAGTTTAACAGGAGTGAATTCACCC. It specifies CASSLTGVNSP. The full-length CDR3 reads as CASSLTGVNSPLHF.

This clone showed up just a few times. Read data end 3 residues before the CDR3 end; the end is taken from the germline J gene. The rearrangement links TRBV2 to TRBJ1-6, with TRBD1 matching over 7 bases. Per the germline V gene, CDR1 is SNHLY and CDR2 is FYNNEI. The CDR3 has 14 residues. V dropped 6 bases and J dropped 6; count of bases not matched to a gene: 5. The CDR3 spells CASSSRQGNSPLHF. The covered CDR3 bases are TGTGCCAGCAGCTCAAGACAGGGTAATTCACCC.

This clone has at least ten counts. The read halts 3 residues ahead of the CDR3 end, with the missing end drawn from the germline J gene. The chain is built from TRBV29-1 and TRBJ2-7, with D possibly being TRBD2 (5 bases). The ends were cut back, 3 bases at V and 6 bases at J, with 15 bases in the middle. This CDR3 is built from 13 residues. Germline V gives CDR1 SQVTM, CDR2 ANQGSEA. The CDR3 sequence: CSVETGFLLEQYF. CDR3 bases read: TGCAGCGTTGAGACGGGGTTCCTACTCGAG.

This clone was recorded many times. The read comes to an end 3 residues before the CDR3 does, leaving the germline J gene to fill in the end. The chain is built from TRBV18 and TRBJ2-1; 13 nucleotides line up with TRBD2. The length of the CDR3 is 16 residues. Germline values: CDR1 KGHSH, CDR2 LQKENI. With V trimmed by 5 bases and J by 7 bases, 8 bases remained unmatched. The sequenced part of the CDR3 DNA is TGTGCCAGCTCATCGAGCGGACTAGCGGGAGTAAATGAG. Amino acids: CASSSSGLAGVNE. The whole CDR3 protein reads CASSSSGLAGVNEQFF.

As concerns this clone: The read ends 3 residues shy of where the CDR3 ends; the end is completed using the germline J gene. The V gene is TRBV7-2, the J gene TRBJ2-7, with D possibly TRBD1 on 5 matching bases. The CDR3 is 14 amino acids. Deletions cut 6 bases from V and 3 bases from J, with 15 bases between. Germline CDR1 SGHTA, CDR2 FQGNSA. The CDR3 loop reads CASRNPGKSYEQYF. The CDR3 DNA, read in part, is TGTGCCAGCAGAAACCCAGGGAAAAGCTACGAG.

This clone was counted a few times. The read ends 3 residues before the CDR3 terminus; that terminus is restored from the germline J gene. V usage is TRBV18 and J usage is TRBJ2-7; D is perhaps TRBD1 (5 bases). Germline CDR1 reads KGHSH; CDR2 reads LQKENI. This CDR3 region has 15 residues. The germline V and J ends were trimmed by 3 bases and 3 bases, with 15 bases remaining between them. CDR3 protein: CASSPSRQSRYEQYF. The sequenced CDR3 bases are TGTGCCAGCTCACCTTCCCGACAGAGCCGCTACGAG. Complete variable domain (other parts from reference TRBV18 and TRBJ2-7): NAGVMQNPRHLVRRRGQEARLRCSPMKGHSHVYWYRQLPEEGLKFMVYLQKENIIDESGMPKERFSAEFPKEGPSILRIQQVVRGDSAAYFCASSPSRQSRYEQYFGPGTRLTVT.

The table lists this clone with many counts. The CDR3 goes on 3 residues after the read ends, and that part is filled in from the germline J gene. The chain carries TRBV30 and TRBJ2-3; 9 bases match TRBD2. Trimming cost V 6 bases and J 6 bases; bases outside gene matches: 16. The CDR3 sequence is 16 residues long. Per the germline V gene, CDR1 is GTSNPN and CDR2 is SVGIG (reference sequence). This CDR3 reads CACRVGRGRASDTQYF. Partial CDR3 DNA: TGTGCCTGCCGAGTAGGGCGCGGGAGGGCCAGTGATACG.

This clone was seen at least ten times. The read stops 3 residues short of the end of the CDR3; the missing end is completed from the germline J gene. The chain has TRBV3-1 (or the pseudogene TRBV3-2) and TRBJ2-1; the match to TRBD2 covers 14 bases. The V gene end was trimmed by 4 bases and the J gene end by 9 bases; junction bases not matched to a gene: 11. CDR3 length: 17 residues. Germline assignment: CDR1 LGHDT and CDR2 YNNKEL (reference sequence). Incomplete CDR3 DNA: TGTGCCAGCAGCCTGAGACTAGCGGGAGGGCTTTATCGTGAG. Protein product: CASSLRLAGGLYRE. From start to end, the CDR3 is CASSLRLAGGLYREQFF.

This clone was observed at least ten times. The read comes to an end 3 residues before the CDR3 does, leaving the germline J gene to fill in the end. V is TRBV7-2 and J is TRBJ1-6; D is ambiguous. Germline V gene sequence: CDR1 SGHTA, CDR2 FQGNSA. The CDR3 extends over 12 amino acids. Trimming left V 5 bases short and J 8 bases short, with 7 bases between. The CDR3 region is CASSVGDSPLHF. Partial CDR3 DNA: TGTGCCAGCAGCGTGGGCGATTCACCC.

Points on this clone: Sequencing ends 3 residues short of the CDR3 end; the germline J gene provides the rest. The genes are TRBV7-2 and TRBJ1-5; D unresolved. This CDR3 has 14 residues. The V gene lost 0 bases and the J gene lost 7 bases, with 10 bases spanning the gap. The germline CDR1 and CDR2 sequences are SGHTA and FQGNSA. The DNA read from the CDR3 is TGTGCCAGCAGCTTAGCGCTAGGTGAACAGCCC. As protein: CASSLALGEQP. The whole CDR3 protein is CASSLALGEQPQHF.

This clone rates as medium-sized (0.01 to 0.1%). CDR3 DNA, as far as it was read: TGTGCCTGGAATACAGGGGGCGATCAGCCC. It encodes CAWNTGGDQP. The full CDR3 sequence reads CAWNTGGDQPQHF. The V call is TRBV30, the J call TRBJ1-5; 9 nucleotides agree with TRBD1. The CDR3 goes on 3 residues after the read ends, and that part is filled in from the germline J gene. The CDR3 runs 13 residues. V dropped 4 bases and J dropped 5; count of bases not matched to a gene: 3. Per germline, CDR1 GTSNPN and CDR2 SVGIG (reference sequence).

This clone has more than one count but fewer than ten. The read ends 3 residues before the CDR3 terminus; that terminus is restored from the germline J gene. The chain combines TRBV7-7 with TRBJ2-2; D is unclear. The V gene lost 2 bases and the J gene lost 2 bases, with 6 bases spanning the gap. Germline V gene data show CDR1 as SSHAT and CDR2 as FNYEAQ (reference sequence). This CDR3 comprises 14 residues. The CDR3 loop is CASSLMRNTGELFF. The CDR3 bases that were read are TGTGCCAGCAGCTTAATGCGCAACACCGGGGAG.

This clone was counted between two and nine times. CDR3 loop: CASSLRGGGEQYF. The CDR3 bases that were read are TGTGCCAGCAGCTTACGGGGAGGTGGCGAG. V gene TRBV7-6 combines with J gene TRBJ2-7; tentatively, D is TRBD2 (6 bases). The CDR3 end falls 3 residues outside the read, so it is completed with the germline J gene. This CDR3 region has 13 residues. Germline V gene sequence: CDR1 SGHVS, CDR2 FNYEAQ. Deletions cut 2 bases from V and 6 bases from J, with 11 bases between.

Points on this clone: A far larger clone lies a single base away; this is likely a read error. The CDR3 region is CASSRTSGYNEQFF. CDR3 DNA (partial): TGTGCCAGCTCTAGGACTAGCGGGTACAATGAG. This rearrangement joins TRBV2 to TRBJ2-1, with 11 bases lining up with TRBD2. The read finishes 3 residues shy of the CDR3 end, and the germline J gene is used to complete it. Germline V CDR1 and CDR2: SNHLY, FYNNEI. This CDR3 spans 14 amino acids. V shed 8 bases, J shed 4 bases, and the junction held 4 bases outside the gene matches.